This T cell receptor (beta chain) was captured by sequencing in a study of CD8 T cells in ankylosing spondylitis. Findings of the study overall: Seemingly distinctive of ankylosing spondylitis blood was a TCR beta motif formed by eight highly homologous variants.

In regard to this clonotype: Its cognate antigen is unknown.

TCRdb re-called the 5' RACE reads with MiXCR, one entry per CDR3 protein. Of 700,000 to 850,000 distinct CDR3 sequences listed, roughly 12% are singletons. Germline values: CDR1 ENHRY, CDR2 SYGVKD. V was pared by 5 bases and J by 5 bases, with 12 bases between. The length of the CDR3 is 13 residues. The genes are TRBV10-3 and TRBJ1-1; weak D call: TRBD1 (5 bases). Sequencing was carried out using blood, either unsorted or a sorted T cell fraction (not recorded which). The receptor's source is a male donor with ankylosing spondylitis. CDR3 protein: CAISFPGKTEAFF. Written as DNA, the CDR3 is TGTGCCATCAGTTTCCCAGGGAAGACTGAAGCTTTCTTT.